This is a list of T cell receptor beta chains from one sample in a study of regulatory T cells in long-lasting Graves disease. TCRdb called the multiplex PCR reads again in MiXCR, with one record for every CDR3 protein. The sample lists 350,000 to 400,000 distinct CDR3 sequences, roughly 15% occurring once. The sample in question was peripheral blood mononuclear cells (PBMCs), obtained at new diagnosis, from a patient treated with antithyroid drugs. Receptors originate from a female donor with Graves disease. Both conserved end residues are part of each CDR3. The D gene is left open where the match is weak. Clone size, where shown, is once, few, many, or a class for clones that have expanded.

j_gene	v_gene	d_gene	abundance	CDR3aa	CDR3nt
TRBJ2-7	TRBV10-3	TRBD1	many	CAISGYRDRERAYEQYF	TGTGCCATCAGTGGATACCGGGACAGGGAAAGGGCCTACGAGCAGTACTTC
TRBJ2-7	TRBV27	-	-	CASSLAGGSYPSYEQYF	TGTGCCAGCAGTTTAGCCGGCGGCAGCTACCCATCCTACGAGCAGTACTTC
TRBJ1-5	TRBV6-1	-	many	CASNPSRRTEYSNQPQHF	TGTGCCAGCAACCCGTCCCGACGCACGGAATATAGCAATCAGCCCCAGCATTTT
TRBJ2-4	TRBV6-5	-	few	CASSYGGSGKNIQYF	TGTGCCAGCAGTTACGGGGGGTCGGGCAAAAACATTCAGTACTTC
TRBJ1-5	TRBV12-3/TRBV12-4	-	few	CASSLFGGTGQPQHF	TGTGCCAGCAGTTTATTTGGGGGCACCGGTCAGCCCCAGCATTTT
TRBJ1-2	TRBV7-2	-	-	CASSPPGHPYGYTF	TGTGCCAGCAGCCCTCCGGGACACCCATATGGCTACACCTTC
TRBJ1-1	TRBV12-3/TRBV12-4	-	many	CASSFRRLGGEAFF	TGTGCCAGCAGTTTTCGTCGCCTGGGGGGTGAAGCTTTCTTT
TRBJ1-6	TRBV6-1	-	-	CASSHQRTAYNSPLHF	TGTGCCAGCAGTCACCAAAGGACAGCATATAATTCACCCCTCCACTTT
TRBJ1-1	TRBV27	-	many	CASSSARGTEAFF	TGTGCCAGCAGTTCGGCCCGGGGCACTGAAGCTTTCTTT
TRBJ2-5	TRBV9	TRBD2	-	CASSVESRGGSETQYF	TGTGCCAGCAGCGTAGAATCGCGGGGGGGCTCCGAGACCCAGTACTTC
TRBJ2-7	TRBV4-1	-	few	CASSPLPGSAYEQYF	TGCGCCAGCAGCCCCCTACCGGGCAGCGCCTACGAGCAGTACTTC
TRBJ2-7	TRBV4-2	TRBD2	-	CASSQDATRPSGGEDEQYF	TGTGCCAGCAGCCAAGATGCTACGCGTCCTAGCGGGGGGGAGGACGAGCAGTACTTC
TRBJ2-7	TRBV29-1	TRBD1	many	CSVGQGAYEQYF	TGCAGCGTTGGGCAGGGGGCCTACGAGCAGTACTTC
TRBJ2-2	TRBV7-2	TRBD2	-	CASSRIAGGRPTGELFF	TGTGCCAGCAGTCGAATAGCGGGGGGGCGTCCCACCGGGGAGCTGTTTTTT
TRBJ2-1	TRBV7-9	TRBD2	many	CASSLVPTSGSIYNEQFF	TGTGCCAGCAGCTTAGTGCCAACTAGCGGGAGTATCTACAATGAGCAGTTCTTC
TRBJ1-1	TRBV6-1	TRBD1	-	CASTRQGGAEAFF	TGTGCCAGCACTAGACAGGGAGGAGCTGAAGCTTTCTTT
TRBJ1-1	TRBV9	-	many	CASSGTDRQGTEAFF	TGTGCCAGCAGCGGGACAGACAGGCAAGGCACTGAAGCTTTCTTT
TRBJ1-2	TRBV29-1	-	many	CSVTTGTNYGYTF	TGCAGCGTTACTACCGGGACTAACTATGGCTACACCTTC
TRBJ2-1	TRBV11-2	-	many	CASSTVYNEQFF	TGTGCCAGCAGCACAGTGTACAATGAGCAGTTCTTC
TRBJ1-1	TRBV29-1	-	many	CSVEARGGRGSRVF	TGCAGCGTTGAAGCTAGGGGGGGAAGAGGCTCTAGGGTCTTT
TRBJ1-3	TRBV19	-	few	CASAMTVFSGNTIYF	TGTGCCAGCGCTATGACAGTTTTCTCTGGAAACACCATATATTTT
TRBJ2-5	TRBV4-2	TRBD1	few	CASSQEGTGGEETQYF	TGTGCCAGCAGCCAAGAAGGGACAGGGGGGGAAGAGACCCAGTACTTC
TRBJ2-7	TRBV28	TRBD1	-	CASTLGGTGSYEQYF	TGTGCCAGCACCCTAGGCGGGACAGGGAGCTACGAGCAGTACTTC
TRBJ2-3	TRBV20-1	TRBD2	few	CSATDKGGTSGTDTQYF	TGCAGTGCTACAGATAAAGGGGGGACTAGCGGTACAGATACGCAGTATTTT
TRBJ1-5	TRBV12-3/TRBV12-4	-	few	CASSYYQPQHF	TGTGCCAGCAGCTACTATCAGCCCCAGCATTTT
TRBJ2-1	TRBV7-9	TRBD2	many	CASSLALAGEDNEQFF	TGTGCCAGCAGCTTAGCGTTAGCGGGAGAGGACAATGAGCAGTTCTTC
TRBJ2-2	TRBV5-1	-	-	CASSWGQGTNTGELVF	-
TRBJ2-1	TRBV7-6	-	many	CASSSEAGISYNEQFF	TGTGCCAGCAGCTCCGAAGCGGGCATTTCCTACAATGAGCAGTTCTTC
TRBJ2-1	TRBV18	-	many	CASSPEGVRNEQFF	TGTGCCAGCTCACCAGAGGGCGTGAGGAATGAGCAGTTCTTC
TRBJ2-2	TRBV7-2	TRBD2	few	CASSLVLAGDTGELFF	TGTGCCAGCAGCTTAGTCTTAGCGGGAGACACCGGGGAGCTGTTTTTT
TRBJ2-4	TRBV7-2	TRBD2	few	CASSFRGVAKNIQYF	TGTGCCAGCAGCTTCCGGGGGGTAGCCAAAAACATTCAGTACTTC
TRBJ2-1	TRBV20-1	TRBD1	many	CSARDGRGLSYNEQFF	TGCAGTGCTAGGGATGGCAGGGGGCTCTCATACAATGAGCAGTTCTTC
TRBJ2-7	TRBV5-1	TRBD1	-	CASSIGTAYEQYF	TGCGCCAGCAGCATCGGGACAGCCTACGAGCAGTACTTC
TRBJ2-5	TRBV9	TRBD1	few	CASSVNRGGETQYF	TGTGCCAGCAGCGTTAACAGGGGTGGAGAGACCCAGTACTTC
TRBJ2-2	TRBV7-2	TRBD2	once	CASNPAGGRPTGELFF	TGTGCCAGCAACCCAGCGGGAGGGCGTCCCACCGGGGAGCTGTTTTTT
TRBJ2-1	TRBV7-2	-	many	CASSLVRSYYEQFF	TGTGCCAGCAGCTTAGTTCGGTCGTATTATGAGCAGTTCTTC
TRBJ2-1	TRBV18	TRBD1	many	CASSPPGDSEQFF	TGTGCCAGCTCACCACCGGGGGACAGTGAGCAGTTCTTC
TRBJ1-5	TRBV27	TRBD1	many	CASKDRALSTNQPQHF	TGTGCCAGCAAGGACAGGGCACTGTCTACCAATCAGCCCCAGCATTTT
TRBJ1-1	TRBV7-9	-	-	CASSLGVPAFF	TGTGCCAGCAGCTTAGGGGTGCCAGCTTTCTTT
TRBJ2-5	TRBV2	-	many	CASRSGWYQETQYF	TGTGCCAGCAGGTCGGGGTGGTACCAAGAGACCCAGTACTTC
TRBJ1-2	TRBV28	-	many	CASSLFVSGEAVYGYTF	TGTGCCAGCAGTTTATTTGTGTCTGGGGAAGCGGTTTATGGCTACACCTTC
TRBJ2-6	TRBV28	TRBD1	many	CASKAGTGDSGANVLTF	TGTGCCAGCAAAGCCGGGACAGGTGACTCTGGGGCCAACGTCCTGACTTTC
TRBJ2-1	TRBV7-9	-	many	CASSLMAPPNNEQFF	TGTGCCAGCAGCTTGATGGCTCCGCCCAACAATGAGCAGTTCTTC
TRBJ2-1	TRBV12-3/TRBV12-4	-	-	CASRSIRFDEQFF	TGTGCCAGCAGATCAATCAGGTTCGATGAGCAGTTCTTC
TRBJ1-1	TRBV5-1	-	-	CASSLTARTSAEAFF	TGCGCCAGCAGCCTGACCGCCCGGACGAGCGCTGAAGCTTTCTTT
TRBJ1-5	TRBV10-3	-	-	CAIRQTANSNQPQHF	TGTGCCATCAGGCAGACGGCTAATAGCAATCAGCCCCAGCATTTT
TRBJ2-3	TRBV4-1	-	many	CASSQGLGLGTDTQYF	TGCGCCAGCAGCCAAGGGTTGGGTTTGGGGACAGATACGCAGTATTTT
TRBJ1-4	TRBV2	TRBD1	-	CASSPDRTNEKLFF	TGTGCCAGCAGCCCGGACAGGACTAATGAAAAACTGTTTTTT
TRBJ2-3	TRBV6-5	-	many	CASSYSSSTDTQYF	TGTGCCAGCAGTTACTCATCGAGCACAGATACGCAGTATTTT
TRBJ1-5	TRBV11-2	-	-	CASSQEGGDIPYSNQPQHF	TGCGCCAGCAGCCAAGAAGGTGGGGACATCCCGTATAGCAATCAGCCCCAGCATTTT
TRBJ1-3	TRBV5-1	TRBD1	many	CASSLDRGPGNTIYF	TGCGCCAGCAGCTTAGACAGGGGGCCTGGAAACACCATATATTTT
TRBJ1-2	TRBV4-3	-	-	CASSQTYARPPYGYTF	TGCGCCAGCAGCCAAACTTATGCCAGGCCGCCCTATGGCTACACCTTC
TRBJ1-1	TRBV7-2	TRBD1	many	CASEDRGVGTEAFF	TGTGCCAGCGAAGACAGGGGTGTCGGCACTGAAGCTTTCTTT
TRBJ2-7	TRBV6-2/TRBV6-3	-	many	CASSYPLDGGLPYEQYF	TGTGCCAGCAGTTACCCCCTCGACGGGGGCCTACCCTACGAGCAGTACTTC
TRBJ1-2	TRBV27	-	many	CASSPRTRGVDYGYTF	TGTGCCAGCAGTCCCCGGACTCGCGGCGTGGACTATGGCTACACCTTC
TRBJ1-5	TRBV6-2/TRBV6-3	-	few	CASRGQSNQPQHF	TGTGCCAGCCGGGGTCAGAGCAATCAGCCCCAGCATTTT
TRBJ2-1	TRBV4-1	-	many	CASSQTPRSSYNEQFF	TGCGCCAGCAGCCAGACCCCCCGGAGCTCCTACAATGAGCAGTTCTTC
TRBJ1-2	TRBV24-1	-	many	CATSDRAGDGYTF	TGTGCCACCAGTGACCGGGCAGGGGATGGCTACACCTTC
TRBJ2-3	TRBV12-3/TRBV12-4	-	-	CASLPGATIGPDTQYF	TGTGCCAGCCTCCCGGGGGCCACGATCGGCCCAGATACGCAGTATTTT